This passage covers 26 T cell receptor beta chains from one sample sequenced in a study of T cell responses to AZD1222 COVID-19 vaccine. Repertoires were generated with immunoSEQ multiplex PCR, while TCRdb's copy carries only in-frame clones and drops some. In the table there are roughly 130,000 clones, 88% of which are singletons. Sequences were derived from peripheral blood, sampled on day 0 of MenACWY control vaccination. These receptors all stem from an adult in good health.

V is TRBV28 and J is TRBJ1-2; unclear D gene. Trimming removed 2 bases from V and 1 base from J, with 2 bases in between. Germline lookup yields CDR1 MDHEN and CDR2 SYDVKM. The CDR3 is made up of 12 amino acids. The CDR3 DNA reads TGTGCCAGCAGTTTACTTAACTATGGCTACACCTTC. Amino acids: CASSLLNYGYTF.

The chain recombines TRBV28 with TRBJ1-1, with D tentatively TRBD1 (5 bases). The CDR3 has 11 residues. The germline CDR1 and CDR2 sequences are MDHEN and SYDVKM. Trimming took off 0 bases at V and 10 bases at J, with 6 bases between the two ends. CDR3 in DNA: TGTGCCAGCAGTTTATGGGGGGGAGCTTTCTTT. This translates into CASSLWGGAFF.

The CDR3 coding sequence is TGTGCCAGCAGCCTCAGGGTCAATCAGCCCCAGCATTTT. Translating it yields CASSLRVNQPQHF. The V and J genes are TRBV3-1 (or the pseudogene TRBV3-2) and TRBJ1-5; a possible D gene is TRBD1 (5 bases). CDR1 and CDR2 from the germline V gene are LGHDT and YNNKEL (reference sequence). The CDR3 sequence is 13 residues long. V was cut by 4 bases and J by 3 bases, with 7 bases left in between.

The chain uses TRBV29-1 and TRBJ1-2; 7 positions match TRBD1. Germline CDR1 SQVTM, CDR2 ANQGSEA. CDR3 length equals 12 residues. V lost 5 bases to trimming and J lost 4 bases; unmatched junction nucleotides: 4. The CDR3 sequence is CSVRQGAYGYTF. The CDR3 nucleotides are TGCAGCGTTCGACAGGGAGCCTATGGCTACACCTTC.

On this clone: This same CDR3 is encoded by further DNA sequences in the sample. The CDR3 sequence is CASSPGTGAYEQYF. The CDR3 DNA reads TGTGCCAGCTCACCAGGGACAGGGGCCTACGAGCAGTACTTC. The gene calls are TRBV18 and TRBJ2-7; TRBD1 aligns across 10 bases. From germline, CDR1 is KGHSH and CDR2 LQKENI. V trimming: 2 bases; J trimming: 2 bases; junction bases outside the gene matches: 0. CDR3 length equals 14 residues.

Concerning this clone: One junction end disagrees with the germline gene, perhaps due to a read error. This chain connects TRBV7-7 to TRBJ2-7; D may correspond to TRBD1 or TRBD2 (5 bases each). CDR1 and CDR2 from the germline V gene are SSHAT and FNYEAQ (reference sequence). The CDR3 runs to 15 residues. CDR3 amino acids: CASNYEGFRDGEQYF. In nucleotides, the CDR3 is TGTGCTAGCAACTATGAGGGGTTTCGGGATGGCGAGCAGTACTTC.

V gene TRBV10-3 combines with J gene TRBJ2-7, with D possibly TRBD2 on 6 matching bases. There are 13 residues in the CDR3. V was shortened by 4 bases and J by 0 bases, with 7 bases between the two germline ends. Germline V CDR1 and CDR2: ENHRY, SYGVKD. CDR3: CAISGGVSYEQYF. In DNA, the CDR3 is TGTGCCATCAGTGGGGGGGTCTCCTACGAGCAGTACTTC.

Details on this clone: One end of the junction does not line up with germline, which may come from a read error. The V and J genes are TRBV2 and TRBJ2-2; weak D call: TRBD2 (5 bases). This CDR3 is built from 13 residues. Germline-derived CDR1 and CDR2 are SNHLY and FYNNEI. The CDR3 sequence: CASSGIQIGKLFF. CDR3 sequence (DNA): TGTGCCAGCAGTGGGATCCAAATCGGGAAGCTGTTTTTT.

The chain has TRBV10-3 and TRBJ2-7, with 9 bases that match TRBD2. After removal of 8 bases from V and 0 bases from J, the junction contained 8 bases not matched to a gene. This CDR3 contains 15 residues. The germline gives CDR1 ENHRY, CDR2 SYGVKD. The CDR3 sequence: CAIGATSGLSYEQYF. Here the CDR3 DNA reads TGTGCCATCGGGGCGACTAGCGGACTCTCCTACGAGCAGTACTTC.

The chain joins TRBV9 to TRBJ1-3, with D unclear. CDR3 length: 16 amino acids. V lost 0 bases to trimming and J lost 0 bases, with 10 bases between them. CDR1 is SGDLS and CDR2 is YYNGEE in the germline V gene. The CDR3 DNA is TGTGCCAGCAGCGTAGGGGTCTTAAGCTCTGGAAACACCATATATTTT. Its translation: CASSVGVLSSGNTIYF.

V gene TRBV19 combines with J gene TRBJ2-5; no definite D call. The ends were cut back, 5 bases at V and 5 bases at J, with 9 bases in the middle. Germline CDR1 is LNHDA and CDR2 is SQIVND (reference sequence). This CDR3 spans 12 amino acids. DNA of the CDR3: TGTGCCAGTAGTTTATCAAGGGAGACCCAGTACTTC. Translated: CASSLSRETQYF.

The rearrangement uses TRBV18 and TRBJ2-1; a possible D gene is TRBD1 (6 bases). The CDR3 extends over 16 amino acids. Trimming stripped 0 bases from V and 0 bases from J, with 9 bases between. The germline V gene has CDR1 KGHSH and CDR2 LQKENI. In DNA, the CDR3 is TGTGCCAGCTCACCACCGAGGGGGAGCTCCTACAATGAGCAGTTCTTC. It specifies CASSPPRGSSYNEQFF.

The V call is TRBV5-1, the J call TRBJ1-5, with D hard to call. The V gene's germline CDR1 is SGHRS and CDR2 YFSETQ. This CDR3 has 9 residues. V lost 6 bases to trimming and J lost 5 bases, with 0 bases between them. The CDR3 reads CASNQPQHF. CDR3 nucleotide sequence: TGCGCCAGCAATCAGCCCCAGCATTTT.

The V call is TRBV11-2, the J call TRBJ1-3; possible D gene TRBD1, 6 bases. Looked up from germline, CDR1 is SGHAT and CDR2 is FQNNGV. The V end was cut by 5 bases, the J end by 0 bases, with 17 bases between. The CDR3 sequence is 17 residues long. The CDR3 nucleotides are TGTGCCAGCAGCCTTTTGGGGGGCTTTACCTCTGGAAACACCATATATTTT. This encodes CASSLLGGFTSGNTIYF.

This chain links TRBV3-1 (or the pseudogene TRBV3-2) with TRBJ2-7, with 11 bases aligning to TRBD2. The ends lost 0 bases at V and 3 bases at J; junction bases unmatched: 4. The CDR3 is 16 residues long. Germline loops: CDR1 LGHDT, CDR2 YNNKEL (reference sequence). CDR3 nucleotides: TGTGCCAGCAGCCAAGACTCGACTAGCGGGAACTACGAGCAGTACTTC. It yields the protein CASSQDSTSGNYEQYF.

At least ten counts were recorded for this clone. The chain couples TRBV24-1 to TRBJ2-1; D gene uncertain. Looked up from germline, CDR1 is KGHDR and CDR2 is SFDVKD. Trimming left V 7 bases short and J 7 bases short, with 16 bases between. The CDR3 runs 14 residues. CDR3: CATSDTGQLNEQFF. The CDR3 DNA is TGTGCCACCAGCGATACCGGTCAGTTGAATGAGCAGTTCTTC.

CDR3 sequence reads: CAISETPGGSYGYTF. CDR3 DNA sequence: TGTGCCATCAGTGAGACACCAGGGGGCAGCTATGGCTACACCTTC. This chain joins TRBV10-3 and TRBJ1-2; TRBD1 matches 8 bases. The CDR3 runs 15 residues. CDR1 is ENHRY and CDR2 is SYGVKD in the germline V gene. Trimming removed 2 bases from V and 4 bases from J; junction bases left unmatched: 6.

The chain is built from TRBV6-2 or TRBV6-3 and TRBJ2-7, with D perhaps matching TRBD1 (5 bases). V was shortened by 6 bases and J by 0 bases, with 15 bases between the two germline ends. The CDR3 extends over 15 amino acids. The germline V gene encodes CDR1 MNHEY and CDR2 SVGEGT. The DNA for the CDR3 is TGTGCCAGCAGCACCGCGCAGGGCCTCTCCTACGAGCAGTACTTC. Its protein product is CASSTAQGLSYEQYF.

This chain connects TRBV6-6 to TRBJ1-2; D unresolved. This CDR3 is built from 15 residues. V lost 6 bases, J lost 1 base, and 15 bases lay in between. Per the germline V gene, CDR1 is MNHNY and CDR2 is SVGAGI (reference sequence). The CDR3 DNA is TGTGCCAGCAGCCGCGGTGTTGGGGTTAACTATGGCTACACCTTC. Protein sequence: CASSRGVGVNYGYTF.

The V call is TRBV3-1 (or the pseudogene TRBV3-2), the J call TRBJ2-1; 10 nucleotides line up with TRBD2. CDR3 length: 16 residues. Germline-derived CDR1 and CDR2 are LGHDT and YNNKEL (reference sequence). Trimming removed 4 bases from V and 9 bases from J; junction bases left unmatched: 12. CDR3 bases: TGTGCCAGCAGCCTACTTCTAGCGGGAGTTGGGAGTGAGCAGTTCTTC. Protein sequence: CASSLLLAGVGSEQFF.

CDR3 loop: CASSLGGEGLEQYF. CDR3 nucleotide sequence: TGTGCCAGCAGCCTGGGAGGGGAGGGCTTGGAGCAGTACTTC. The V and J genes are TRBV3-1 (or the pseudogene TRBV3-2) and TRBJ2-7; 7 bases are a match to TRBD2. J gave up 7 bases and V 4 bases, and 10 bases lay outside the gene matches. This CDR3 comprises 14 residues. CDR1 and CDR2 (germline): LGHDT, YNNKEL (reference sequence).

This clone was counted a few times. The J gene is TRBJ2-7, the V gene TRBV30; 9 bases are a match to TRBD2. Germline CDR1 reads GTSNPN; CDR2 reads SVGIG (reference sequence). Germline trimming cut 2 bases from V and 4 bases from J; bases unmatched to any gene: 6. There are 14 residues in the CDR3. CDR3: CAWSPGTSRYEQYF. CDR3 DNA sequence: TGTGCCTGGAGTCCCGGGACTAGCAGGTACGAGCAGTACTTC.

This sequence joins TRBV7-9 and TRBJ1-4; 10 bases match TRBD1. V shed 1 base and J 0 bases; nucleotides not matched to a gene: 2. The CDR3 length is 17 residues. Germline loops: CDR1 SEHNR, CDR2 FQNEAQ (reference sequence). The CDR3 loop reads CASSLGQGASTNEKLFF. CDR3 coding DNA: TGTGCCAGCAGCTTAGGACAGGGGGCATCAACTAATGAAAAACTGTTTTTT.

This clone was observed a single time. The chain has TRBV6-5 and TRBJ2-7; 10 bases are shared with TRBD1. The J segment lost 5 bases and the V segment lost 5 bases, leaving 6 bases of the junction unmatched. CDR1 is MNHEY and CDR2 is SVGAGI in the germline V gene. CDR3 size: 14 residues. The CDR3 is CASSPDRGLNEQYF. The CDR3 DNA reads as TGTGCCAGCAGTCCAGACAGGGGGCTGAACGAGCAGTACTTC.

The chain carries TRBV6-1 and TRBJ1-5; D is ambiguous. V lost 0 bases, J lost 0 bases, and 9 bases lay in between. The CDR3 length is 16 residues. Per the germline V gene, CDR1 is MNHNS and CDR2 is SASEGT. The CDR3 sequence: CASSEAILGSNQPQHF. CDR3 nucleotides: TGTGCCAGCAGTGAAGCTATATTAGGTAGCAATCAGCCCCAGCATTTT.

This clone was recorded once. The chain employs TRBV28 and TRBJ1-1; D not certain. Trimming took 4 bases from V and 8 from J, leaving 8 bases between them. The CDR3 consists of 11 residues. CDR1 and CDR2 (germline): MDHEN, SYDVKM. Here the CDR3 reads CASSSPQEAFF. The CDR3 DNA reads TGTGCCAGCAGTTCCCCGCAGGAAGCTTTCTTT.